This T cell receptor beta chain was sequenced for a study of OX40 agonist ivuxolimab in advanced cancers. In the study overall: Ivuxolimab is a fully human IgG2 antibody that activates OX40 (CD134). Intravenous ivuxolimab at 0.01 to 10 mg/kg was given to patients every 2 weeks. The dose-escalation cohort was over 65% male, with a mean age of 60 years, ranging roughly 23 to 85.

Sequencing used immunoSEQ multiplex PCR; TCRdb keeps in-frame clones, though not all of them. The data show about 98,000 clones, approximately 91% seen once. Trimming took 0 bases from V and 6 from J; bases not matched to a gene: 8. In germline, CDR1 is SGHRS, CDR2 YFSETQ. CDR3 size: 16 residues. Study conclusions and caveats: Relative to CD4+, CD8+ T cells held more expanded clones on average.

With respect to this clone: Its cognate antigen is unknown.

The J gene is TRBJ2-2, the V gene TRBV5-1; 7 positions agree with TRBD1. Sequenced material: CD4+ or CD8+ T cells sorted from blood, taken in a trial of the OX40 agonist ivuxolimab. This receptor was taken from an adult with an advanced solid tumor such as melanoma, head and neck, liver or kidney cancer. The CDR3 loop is CASSLERGGDPGELFF. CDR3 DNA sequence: TGCGCCAGCAGCTTGGAGAGAGGGGGCGACCCCGGGGAGCTGTTTTTT. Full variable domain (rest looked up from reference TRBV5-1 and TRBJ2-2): KAGVTQTPRYLIKTRGQQVTLSCSPISGHRSVSWYQQTPGQGLQFLFEYFSETQRNKGNFPGRFSGRQFSNSRSEMNVSTLELGDSALYLCASSLERGGDPGELFFGEGSRLTVL.